The 17 T cell receptor beta chains below come from one sample, sequenced in a study of blood T cell repertoires in COVID-19. Profiled with immunoSEQ multiplex PCR; TCRdb holds only in-frame clones, not every one. The data show some 110,000 clones, approximately 86% seen once. The sample consisted of peripheral blood. The receptors stem from a human donor in a cohort sampled during active COVID-19.

This chain uses TRBV2 with TRBJ1-5, with D possibly matching TRBD1 (5 bases). The CDR3 has 15 amino acids. Germline V gene data show CDR1 as SNHLY and CDR2 as FYNNEI. V gave up 6 bases and J gave up 0 bases, with 12 bases separating them. The CDR3 DNA is TGTGCCAGCAGCCCCGACAGAGATAGCAATCAGCCCCAGCATTTT. Translating gives CASSPDRDSNQPQHF. Using reference TRBV2 and TRBJ1-5 for the parts outside the CDR3, the full variable domain is EPEVTQTPSHQVTQMGQEVILRCVPISNHLYFYWYRQILGQKVEFLVSFYNNEISEKSEIFDDQFSVERPDGSNFTLKIRSTKLEDSAMYFCASSPDRDSNQPQHFGDGTRLSIL.

J is TRBJ2-3 and V is TRBV20-1; 8 nucleotides align to TRBD2. After removal of 3 bases from V and 3 bases from J, the junction contained 8 bases not matched to a gene. This CDR3 comprises 15 residues. CDR1 and CDR2 from the germline V gene are DFQATT and SNEGSKA (reference sequence). The chain's CDR3 is CSASGAGLGTDTQYF. For the CDR3, the DNA is TGCAGTGCTAGTGGGGCGGGACTAGGAACAGATACGCAGTATTTT.

V gene TRBV6-4 combines with J gene TRBJ2-2; TRBD2 matches 12 bases. J gave up 4 bases and V 5 bases, and 8 bases lay outside the gene matches. This CDR3 comprises 17 residues. Germline V CDR1 and CDR2: MRHNA, SNTAGT. The CDR3, as DNA: TGTGCCAGCAGTAAGACTAGCGGGAGCCTCCGCACCGGGGAGCTGTTTTTT. As protein: CASSKTSGSLRTGELFF.

This chain links TRBV11-3 with TRBJ2-7; a possible D gene is TRBD1 (7 bases). Trimming pared 5 bases from V and 6 bases from J, leaving 26 bases between. This CDR3 has 17 residues. The V gene's germline CDR1 is SGHNT and CDR2 YENEEA. CDR3 region: CASSQGGGRGRSGEQYF. The CDR3, as DNA: TGTGCCAGCAGCCAAGGAGGGGGCCGGGGGCGATCCGGCGAGCAGTACTTC.

The chain carries TRBV15 and TRBJ1-2, with D uncertain. Trimming cost V 3 bases and J 7 bases, with 9 bases left between them. This CDR3 has 12 amino acids. From germline, CDR1 is LNHNV and CDR2 YYDKDF (reference sequence). The CDR3 spells CATSSPVGGYTF. CDR3 DNA: TGTGCCACCAGCAGCCCCGTCGGTGGCTACACCTTC.

V is TRBV24-1 and J is TRBJ2-1; 7 positions agree with TRBD2. The germline gives CDR1 KGHDR, CDR2 SFDVKD. The trim removed 7 bases at V and 6 bases at J, leaving 5 bases unmatched. The CDR3 spans 13 residues. In nucleotides, the CDR3 is TGTGCCACCAGCCCGAGACTAGCCAATGAGCAGTTCTTC. This gives the protein CATSPRLANEQFF.

A note on this clone: The junction departs from germline at one end; a sequencing error may be responsible. The rearrangement uses TRBV12-3 or TRBV12-4 and TRBJ1-1, with TRBD1 matching over 8 bases. This CDR3 is 12 amino acids long. CDR3 region: CASSLAGRGPLF. The CDR3 DNA reads TGTGCCAGCAGTTTAGCGGGCAGGGGGCCTCTCTTT.

The chain has TRBV5-6 and TRBJ1-2; D call uncertain. CDR3 size: 15 residues. The germline CDR1 and CDR2 sequences are SGHDT and YYEEEE. The germline V and J ends were trimmed by 1 base and 4 bases, with 14 bases remaining between them. The DNA of the CDR3 is TGTGCCAGCAGCTTGAACGCAGTACGCTTCTATGGCTACACCTTC. This encodes CASSLNAVRFYGYTF.

The gene calls are TRBV18 and TRBJ2-3; TRBD2 is a possible D gene (6 bases). Germline V gives CDR1 KGHSH, CDR2 LQKENI. This CDR3 has 20 amino acids. Trimming left V 3 bases short and J 0 bases short, with 25 bases between. This chain's CDR3 is CASSPLLYPGLLTSTDTQYF. CDR3 nucleotide sequence: TGTGCCAGCTCACCTCTCCTTTACCCGGGACTCCTGACGAGCACAGATACGCAGTATTTT.

This sequence joins TRBV3-1 (or the pseudogene TRBV3-2) and TRBJ2-3; the match to TRBD2 covers 10 bases. V gave up 5 bases and J gave up 4 bases; unmatched junction bases: 3. CDR3 length: 14 residues. CDR1 and CDR2 from the germline V gene are LGHDT and YNNKEL (reference sequence). CDR3 nucleotides: TGTGCCAGCAGCTCCGGGACTAGCGCAGATACGCAGTATTTT. Translation: CASSSGTSADTQYF.

The rearrangement links TRBV18 to TRBJ2-3; 10 bases map to TRBD2. CDR3 length equals 16 residues. With V trimmed by 4 bases and J by 3 bases, 7 bases remained unmatched. Germline V lookup: CDR1 KGHSH, CDR2 LQKENI. The CDR3, as DNA: TGTGCCAGCTCACTACAGCGGGGGGGCCAGACAGATACGCAGTATTTT. Translating gives CASSLQRGGQTDTQYF.

The V and J genes are TRBV3-1 (or the pseudogene TRBV3-2) and TRBJ2-2; perhaps TRBD1 as D (6 bases). The CDR3 totals 15 residues. V lost 5 bases to trimming and J lost 4 bases, with 14 bases between them. CDR1 is LGHDT, CDR2 YNNKEL, per germline (reference sequence). In DNA, the CDR3 is TGTGCCAGCAGCGTCCGGGACACCAGCACCGGGGAGCTGTTTTTT. This translates into CASSVRDTSTGELFF.

J is TRBJ1-1 and V is TRBV5-1; 9 bases match TRBD1. Trimming removed 6 bases from V and 1 base from J; junction bases left unmatched: 10. Germline V lookup: CDR1 SGHRS, CDR2 YFSETQ. CDR3 length: 16 residues. The CDR3 protein is CASTKNPGQGNTEAFF. As DNA, the CDR3 is TGCGCCAGCACTAAGAACCCGGGACAGGGGAACACTGAAGCTTTCTTT.

The chain is built from TRBV6-1 and TRBJ1-3, with a weak D call TRBD1 (5 bases). The CDR3 runs 14 residues. Germline V CDR1 and CDR2: MNHNS, SASEGT. Between the trimmed V and J ends, which lost 3 bases and 6 bases, there was a span of 12 bases. CDR3 nucleotide sequence: TGTGCCAGCAGTGAGGGGGGGTGGGTAAACACCATATATTTT. It yields the protein CASSEGGWVNTIYF.

This clone was seen only a few times. This chain's CDR3 is CASSPGQGGYEQYF. In DNA, the CDR3 is TGCGCCAGCAGCCCGGGACAGGGCGGCTACGAGCAGTACTTC. The chain uses TRBV4-1 and TRBJ2-7, with 9 bases lining up with TRBD1. Germline values: CDR1 MGHRA, CDR2 YSYEKL. The CDR3 has 14 residues. J lost 3 bases, V lost 4 bases, and 4 bases had no gene match.

The CDR3 bases are TGCGCCAGCAGCACGCAGGGGGCTGTAGATACGCAGTATTTT. This codes for CASSTQGAVDTQYF. The chain recombines TRBV5-1 with TRBJ2-3, with 8 bases aligning to TRBD1. Unmatched junction bases numbered 6, after V lost 4 bases and J lost 5 bases. The CDR3 runs to 14 residues. From germline, CDR1 is SGHRS and CDR2 YFSETQ.

The genes are TRBV18 and TRBJ1-2; a weak D match, TRBD1 (5 bases). Germline V gene lookup returns CDR1 KGHSH and CDR2 LQKENI. V lost 3 bases, J lost 8 bases, and 10 bases lay in between. The CDR3 loop spans 12 amino acids. The CDR3 sequence is CASSPEGVGYTF. CDR3 in DNA: TGTGCCAGCTCACCGGAAGGGGTGGGCTACACCTTC.